These T cell receptor beta chains were read from a single sample in a study of cytotoxic CD8 clonotypes in ibrutinib-treated CLL. Some clones are missing from TCRdb's copy, which holds only in-frame ones; the method was immunoSEQ multiplex PCR. This table has a few thousand clones, about three quarters appearing once. The specimen was PBMCs, collected before ibrutinib treatment. Receptors were obtained from a human donor with chronic lymphocytic leukemia. Each CDR3 is given with its conserved first and last residue. The D gene is left open where the match is weak. Rows may omit the clone size; those that give it use once, few, many or a size class.

V gene	D gene	clone size	J gene	CDR3 DNA	CDR3 protein
TRBV19	TRBD2	NA	TRBJ2-3	TGTGCCAGTAGTATGGTCCCGGGACTACCAGATACGCAGTATTTT	CASSMVPGLPDTQYF
TRBV10-3	NA	NA	TRBJ2-2	TGTGCCATCAGTGAGTCGGCGGGGACCGGGGAGCTGTTTTTT	CAISESAGTGELFF
TRBV15	NA	NA	TRBJ1-2	TGTGCCACCAGCAGAGAACCGAGACAGCCGTTTAACTATGGCTACACCTTC	CATSREPRQPFNYGYTF
TRBV10-3	NA	few	TRBJ1-1	TGTGCCATCGGACAGATGAACACTGAAGCTTTCTTT	CAIGQMNTEAFF
TRBV5-1	NA	NA	TRBJ2-7	TGCGCCAGCAGCTTTCGCACAACCGGCGAGCAGTACTTC	CASSFRTTGEQYF
TRBV19	NA	few	TRBJ1-2	TGTGCCAGTAGTATAGACCCAGGGACTTTACGTGGCTACACCTTC	CASSIDPGTLRGYTF
TRBV7-3	NA	few	TRBJ1-1	TGTGCCAGCAGCTCGGACGGGAACCCGAACACTGAAGCTTTCTTT	CASSSDGNPNTEAFF
TRBV19	NA	NA	TRBJ1-3	TGTGCCACCCTTGGTGGCTCTGGAAACACCATATATTTT	CATLGGSGNTIYF
TRBV7-8	TRBD2	NA	TRBJ2-5	TGTGCCAGCAGCAAAGGGACTAGCGGGGGGGCCGAGGAGACCCAGTACTTC	CASSKGTSGGAEETQYF
TRBV27	NA	NA	TRBJ2-1	TGTGCCAGCCGCCTCGGGACGGCTTACAATGAGCAGTTCTTC	CASRLGTAYNEQFF
TRBV5-6	NA	few	TRBJ1-2	TGTGCCAGCAGCTTGACAGTAAACTATGGCTACACCTTC	CASSLTVNYGYTF
TRBV7-9	NA	once	TRBJ2-7	TGTGCCAGCAGCTTAAAAGGAGTAGGGGCCCACGAGCAGTACTTC	CASSLKGVGAHEQYF
TRBV10-3	TRBD2	NA	TRBJ2-1	TGTGCCATCAGTTCACGGACTAGCGGGGTACACTCCTACAATGAGCAGTTCTTC	CAISSRTSGVHSYNEQFF
TRBV29-1	NA	NA	TRBJ1-4	TGCAGCGTTGTAAGGCGGGGGAATGACGAAAAACTGTTTTTT	CSVVRRGNDEKLFF
TRBV7-8	TRBD1	NA	TRBJ1-2	TGTGCCAGCAGCTCAACAACGACAGGGGGCTCCACTAACTATGGCTACACCTTC	CASSSTTTGGSTNYGYTF
TRBV10-3	TRBD1	NA	TRBJ1-1	TGTGCCACTCACGGGACAGGGGGTTTTAACACTGAAGCTTTCTTT	CATHGTGGFNTEAFF
TRBV6-6	NA	NA	TRBJ1-6	TGTGCCAGCAGTTACTCGAACAGGGAAAATTCACCCCTCCACTTT	CASSYSNRENSPLHF
TRBV5-4	NA	NA	TRBJ2-5	TGTGCCAGCAGCCGTCGCGCGGGGGCAGACGAGACCCAGTACTTC	CASSRRAGADETQYF
TRBV9	NA	few	TRBJ2-7	TGTGCCAGCAGCCCGTTCGGGACGCACAACGAGCAGTACTTC	CASSPFGTHNEQYF
TRBV6-5	NA	NA	TRBJ1-2	TGTGCCAGCACTTCATCAGAGGGGAGAGACTATGGCTACACCTTC	CASTSSEGRDYGYTF
TRBV18	TRBD1	NA	TRBJ1-3	TGTGCCAGCTCACCAACAGGGGACGGAAACACCATATATTTT	CASSPTGDGNTIYF
TRBV2	NA	NA	TRBJ2-5	TGTGCCAGCATCGGGTACCAAGAGACCCAGTACTTC	CASIGYQETQYF
TRBV19	NA	NA	TRBJ2-1	TGTGCCAGTAGTATAGACGCCGCGAGGCAGTTCTTC	CASSIDAARQFF
TRBV18	NA	NA	TRBJ1-4	TGTGCCAGCTCACCAAAGGGGATTGGGGAAAAACTGTTTTTT	CASSPKGIGEKLFF
TRBV7-9	TRBD1	NA	TRBJ1-4	TGTGCCAGCAGCTTTTCCGGGACAGTGAATGAAAAACTGTTTTTT	CASSFSGTVNEKLFF
TRBV27	NA	NA	TRBJ1-2	TGTGCCAGCAGTCCCGAAACAACAGGGATTGGCTACACCTTC	CASSPETTGIGYTF
TRBV4-1	TRBD1	NA	TRBJ2-3	TGCGCCAGCAGCCACTCACAGGGGGACGGGGTGTCGGATACGCAGTATTTT	CASSHSQGDGVSDTQYF
TRBV4-1	TRBD2	once	TRBJ2-7	TGCGCCAGCAGCCTCGGGACTAGCGGAACCTACGAGCAGTACTTC	CASSLGTSGTYEQYF
TRBV7-9	NA	NA	TRBJ2-7	TGTGCCAGCAGCGTTGACATTCGGTCCTACGAGCAGTACTTC	CASSVDIRSYEQYF
TRBV9	NA	NA	TRBJ2-7	TGTGCCAGCAGCGTAGGGTCCTGGCTGGACGGCGAGCAGTACTTC	CASSVGSWLDGEQYF
TRBV6-5	NA	NA	TRBJ1-1	TGTGCCAGCAGCTCGGTCACTGAAGCTTTCTTT	CASSSVTEAFF
TRBV6-1	TRBD2	NA	TRBJ2-7	TGTGCCAGCAGTGAAGCTTACTTTCCGAGCGGGGGGCCCCTCTACGAGCAGTACTTC	CASSEAYFPSGGPLYEQYF
TRBV29-1	NA	few	TRBJ2-7	TGCAGCGTTGCAGGAGGAGGGGAGAGAGAGCAGTACTTC	CSVAGGGEREQYF
TRBV7-8	NA	once	TRBJ2-3	TGTGCCAGCAGCTGGTCTAGCACAGATACGCAGTATTTT	CASSWSSTDTQYF
TRBV6-5	NA	NA	TRBJ1-1	TGTGCCAGCAGTTACTACGCGGGAATGAACACTGAAGCTTTCTTT	CASSYYAGMNTEAFF
TRBV15	NA	few	TRBJ1-6	TGTGCCACCAGCTCGAGAAATTCACCCCTCCACTTT	CATSSRNSPLHF
TRBV19	NA	NA	TRBJ2-2	TGTGCCAGTAGTAGGGGGGCCGGCACCGGGGAGCTGTTTTTT	CASSRGAGTGELFF
TRBV19	TRBD1	NA	TRBJ2-3	TGTGCCAGTAGTATTTTGGCGACAGGGGGCGGTGATACGCAGTATTTT	CASSILATGGGDTQYF
TRBV2	NA	NA	TRBJ2-4	TGTGCCAGCAGTGACCGGGACATTCAGTACTTC	CASSDRDIQYF
TRBV7-7	NA	large	TRBJ2-5	TGTGCCAGCAGCCCGGGACTGGGGTCAGAGACCCAGTACTTC	CASSPGLGSETQYF
TRBV5-6	NA	NA	TRBJ2-5	TGTGCCAGCAGCCCAGCGGCGTTGGGAGAGACCCAGTACTTC	CASSPAALGETQYF
TRBV7-3	NA	few	TRBJ2-7	TGTGCCAGCAGCCCGGCGGGCAGCTACGAGCAGTACTTC	CASSPAGSYEQYF
TRBV4-1	NA	NA	TRBJ2-7	TGCGCCAGCAGCCAAACTACAGGGATCTACGAGCAGTACTTC	CASSQTTGIYEQYF
TRBV12-5	NA	few	TRBJ2-1	TGTGCTAGTGGTTTACGAATGGATGAGCAGTTCTTC	CASGLRMDEQFF
TRBV6-5	TRBD1	few	TRBJ1-2	TGTGCCAGCAGTTTCCAAACCGGGACAGGAAACTATGGCTACACCTTC	CASSFQTGTGNYGYTF
TRBV10-3	NA	large	TRBJ1-1	TGTGCCATCAGCGCTCAGGGGTCGGGGACTGAAGCTTTCTTT	CAISAQGSGTEAFF
TRBV29-1	TRBD2	NA	TRBJ2-1	TGCAGCGTTGAACCTTGGACTAGCGGAGGATACAATGAGCAGTTCTTC	CSVEPWTSGGYNEQFF
TRBV5-1	NA	NA	TRBJ2-5	TGCGCCAGCAGCTTTGGGGGCAGCGGGGAGACCCAGTACTTC	CASSFGGSGETQYF
TRBV7-6	TRBD1	NA	TRBJ1-1	TGTGCCAGCAGCTCAGACCGGACAGGGGGCGTAGGGATGAACACTGAAGCTTTCTTT	CASSSDRTGGVGMNTEAFF
TRBV5-4	NA	NA	TRBJ2-2	TGTGCCAGCAGCTTGGAACAGTACTACACCGGGGAGCTGTTTTTT	CASSLEQYYTGELFF
TRBV15	NA	NA	TRBJ1-1	TGTGCCACCAGCTCCCGTAGTAAAGTTGAAGCTTTCTTT	CATSSRSKVEAFF
TRBV7-9	NA	NA	TRBJ2-7	TGCGCCAGCAGCCAAACTACAGGGATCTACGAGCAGTACTTC	CASSQTTGIYEQYF